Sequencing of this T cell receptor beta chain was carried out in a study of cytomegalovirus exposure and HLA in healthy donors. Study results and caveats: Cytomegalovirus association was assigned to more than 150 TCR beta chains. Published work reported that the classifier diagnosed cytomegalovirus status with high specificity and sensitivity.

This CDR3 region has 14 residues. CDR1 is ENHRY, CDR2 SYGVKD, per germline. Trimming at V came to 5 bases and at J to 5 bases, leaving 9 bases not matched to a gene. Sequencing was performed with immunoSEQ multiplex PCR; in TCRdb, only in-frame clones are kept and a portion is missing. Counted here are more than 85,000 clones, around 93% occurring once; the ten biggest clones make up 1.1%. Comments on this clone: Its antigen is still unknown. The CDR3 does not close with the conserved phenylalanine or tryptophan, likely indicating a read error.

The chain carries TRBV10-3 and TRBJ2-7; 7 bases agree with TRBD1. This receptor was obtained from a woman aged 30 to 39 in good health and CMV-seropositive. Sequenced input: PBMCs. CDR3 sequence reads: CAISPPGQPNEQYL. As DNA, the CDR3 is TGTGCCATCAGTCCTCCGGGACAGCCAAACGAGCAGTACCTC.